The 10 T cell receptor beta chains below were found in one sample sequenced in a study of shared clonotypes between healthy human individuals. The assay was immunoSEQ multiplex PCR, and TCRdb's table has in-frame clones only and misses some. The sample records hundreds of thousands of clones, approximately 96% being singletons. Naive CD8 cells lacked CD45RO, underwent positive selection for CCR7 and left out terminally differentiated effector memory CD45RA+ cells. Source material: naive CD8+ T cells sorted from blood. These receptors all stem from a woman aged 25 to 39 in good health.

CDR3 region: CASSPGSGVSYEQYF. CDR3 sequence (DNA): TGTGCCAGCAGTCCGGGTAGCGGGGTCTCCTACGAGCAGTACTTC. The chain uses TRBV27 and TRBJ2-7, with 8 nucleotides matching TRBD2. In germline, CDR1 is MNHEY, CDR2 SMNVEV (reference sequence). The CDR3 covers 15 residues. After removal of 5 bases from V and 0 bases from J, the junction contained 6 bases not matched to a gene.

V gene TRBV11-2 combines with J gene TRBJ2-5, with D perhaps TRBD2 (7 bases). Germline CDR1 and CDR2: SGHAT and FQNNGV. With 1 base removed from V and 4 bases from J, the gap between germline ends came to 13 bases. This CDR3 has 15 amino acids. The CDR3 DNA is TGTGCCAGCAGCTTAGTTGGGGGGGGCTCAGAGACCCAGTACTTC. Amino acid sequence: CASSLVGGGSETQYF.

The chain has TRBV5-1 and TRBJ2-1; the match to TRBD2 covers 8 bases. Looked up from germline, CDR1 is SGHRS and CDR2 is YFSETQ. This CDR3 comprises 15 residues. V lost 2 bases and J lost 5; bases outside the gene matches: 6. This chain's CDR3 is CASSLYSGEHNEQFF. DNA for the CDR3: TGCGCCAGCAGCTTATATAGCGGGGAACACAATGAGCAGTTCTTC.

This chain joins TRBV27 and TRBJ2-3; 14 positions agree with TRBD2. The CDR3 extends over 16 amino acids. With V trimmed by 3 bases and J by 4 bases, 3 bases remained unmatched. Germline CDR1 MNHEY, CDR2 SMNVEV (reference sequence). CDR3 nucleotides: TGTGCCAGCAGTTTGACTAGCGGGAGGGCCCCAGATACGCAGTATTTT. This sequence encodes CASSLTSGRAPDTQYF.

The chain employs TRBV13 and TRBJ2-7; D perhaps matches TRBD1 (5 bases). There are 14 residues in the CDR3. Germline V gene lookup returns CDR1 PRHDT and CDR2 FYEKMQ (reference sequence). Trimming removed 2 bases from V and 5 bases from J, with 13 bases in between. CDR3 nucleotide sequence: TGTGCCAGCAGCTTACAGGGAAATGGCCACGAGCAGTACTTC. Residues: CASSLQGNGHEQYF.

CDR3 in DNA: TGTGCCAGCAGTTTTGGGTCAAGGGGGGCGTCTGGAAACACCATATATTTT. Its translation is CASSFGSRGASGNTIYF. This sequence joins TRBV28 and TRBJ1-3; possibly TRBD1 for D (6 bases). This CDR3 spans 17 amino acids. CDR1 and CDR2 (germline): MDHEN, SYDVKM. Trimming took 3 bases from V and 1 from J, leaving 16 bases between them.

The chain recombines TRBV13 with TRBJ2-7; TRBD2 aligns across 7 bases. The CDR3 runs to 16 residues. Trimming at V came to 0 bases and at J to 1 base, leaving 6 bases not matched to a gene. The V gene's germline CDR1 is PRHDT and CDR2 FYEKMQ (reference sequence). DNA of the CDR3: TGTGCCAGCAGCTTAGGGAGTAGCGGGTCTTCCTACGAGCAGTACTTC. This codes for CASSLGSSGSSYEQYF. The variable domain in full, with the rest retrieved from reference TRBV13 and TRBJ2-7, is AAGVIQSPRHLIKEKRETATLKCYPIPRHDTVYWYQQGPGQDPQFLISFYEKMQSDKGSIPDRFSAQQFSDYHSELNMSSLELGDSALYFCASSLGSSGSSYEQYFGPGTRLTVT.

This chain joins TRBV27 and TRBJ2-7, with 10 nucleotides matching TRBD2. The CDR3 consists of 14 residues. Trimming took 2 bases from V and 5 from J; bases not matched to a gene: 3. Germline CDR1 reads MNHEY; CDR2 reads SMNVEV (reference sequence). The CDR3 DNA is TGTGCCAGCAGTTTAACTAGCGGGAACGACGAGCAGTACTTC. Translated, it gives CASSLTSGNDEQYF.

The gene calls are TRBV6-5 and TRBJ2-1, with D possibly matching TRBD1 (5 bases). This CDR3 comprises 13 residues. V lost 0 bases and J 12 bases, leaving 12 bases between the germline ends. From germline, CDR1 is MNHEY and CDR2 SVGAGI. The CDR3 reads CASSYSGPPGQFF. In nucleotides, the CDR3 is TGTGCCAGCAGTTACTCGGGGCCCCCAGGGCAGTTCTTC.

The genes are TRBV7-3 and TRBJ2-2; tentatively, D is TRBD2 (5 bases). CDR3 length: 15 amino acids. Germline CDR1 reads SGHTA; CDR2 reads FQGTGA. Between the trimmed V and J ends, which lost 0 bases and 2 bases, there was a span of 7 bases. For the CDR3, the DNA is TGTGCCAGCAGCTTAACTAGCGATAACACCGGGGAGCTGTTTTTT. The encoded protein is CASSLTSDNTGELFF.